Below, one T cell receptor beta chain is given with its context. This specimen belongs to a study of blood T cell repertoires in COVID-19. In germline, CDR1 is DFQATT, CDR2 SNEGSKA (reference sequence). The V gene lost 3 bases and the J gene lost 0 bases, with 16 bases spanning the gap. The CDR3 is 16 residues long. Assay: immunoSEQ multiplex PCR; the TCRdb copy retains only in-frame clones and omits some. The sample shows hundreds of thousands of clones, 90% of them seen only once. V gene TRBV20-1 combines with J gene TRBJ2-3; D is perhaps TRBD2 (5 bases). The sequencing sample was made of PBMCs or T cells enriched from blood (not recorded which). The receptor comes from a man between 60 and 70 years old who had recovered from COVID-19. The CDR3 region has the DNA TGCAGTGCTAGTTTGCCCCGTGGCGGGAGCACAGATACGCAGTATTTT. It codes for CSASLPRGGSTDTQYF.